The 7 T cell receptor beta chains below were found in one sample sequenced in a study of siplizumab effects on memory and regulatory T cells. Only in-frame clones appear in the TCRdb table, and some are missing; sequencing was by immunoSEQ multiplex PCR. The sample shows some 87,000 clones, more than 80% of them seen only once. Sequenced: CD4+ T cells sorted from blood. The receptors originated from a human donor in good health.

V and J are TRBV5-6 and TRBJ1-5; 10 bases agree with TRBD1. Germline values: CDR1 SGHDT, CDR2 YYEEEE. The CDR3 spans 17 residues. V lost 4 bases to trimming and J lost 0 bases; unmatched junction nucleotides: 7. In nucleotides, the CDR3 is TGTGCCAGCAGCCGGGACAGGGGCCTTGATAGCAATCAGCCCCAGCATTTT. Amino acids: CASSRDRGLDSNQPQHF. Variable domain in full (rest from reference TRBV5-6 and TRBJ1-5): DAGVTQSPTHLIKTRGQQVTLRCSPKSGHDTVSWYQQALGQGPQFIFQYYEEEERQRGNFPDRFSGHQFPNYSSELNVNALLLGDSALYLCASSRDRGLDSNQPQHFGDGTRLSIL.

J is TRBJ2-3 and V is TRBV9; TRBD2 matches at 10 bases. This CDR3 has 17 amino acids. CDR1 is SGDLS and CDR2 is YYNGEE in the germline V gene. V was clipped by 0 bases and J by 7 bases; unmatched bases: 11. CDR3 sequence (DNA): TGTGCCAGCAGCGTAGCTACTGGTCTAGCGGGAGTTTATACGCAGTATTTT. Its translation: CASSVATGLAGVYTQYF.

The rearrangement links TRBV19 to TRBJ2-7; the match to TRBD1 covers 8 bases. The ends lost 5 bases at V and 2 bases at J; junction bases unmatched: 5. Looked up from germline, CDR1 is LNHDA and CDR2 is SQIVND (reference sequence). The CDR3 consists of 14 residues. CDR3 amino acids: CASSPGTGPYEQYF. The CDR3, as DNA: TGTGCCAGTAGTCCCGGGACAGGTCCCTACGAGCAGTACTTC.

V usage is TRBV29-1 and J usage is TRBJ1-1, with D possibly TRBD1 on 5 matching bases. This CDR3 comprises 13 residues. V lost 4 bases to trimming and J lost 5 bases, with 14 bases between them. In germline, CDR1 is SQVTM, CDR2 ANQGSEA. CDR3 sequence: CSVAQGGRTEAFF. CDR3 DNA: TGCAGCGTTGCCCAGGGTGGAAGGACTGAAGCTTTCTTT.

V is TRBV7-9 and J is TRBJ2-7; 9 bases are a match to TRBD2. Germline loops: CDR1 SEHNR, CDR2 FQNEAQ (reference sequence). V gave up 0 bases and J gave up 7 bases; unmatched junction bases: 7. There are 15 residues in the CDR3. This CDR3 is CASSLASLAGIEQYF. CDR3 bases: TGTGCCAGCAGCTTAGCGAGCCTAGCGGGAATAGAGCAGTACTTC.

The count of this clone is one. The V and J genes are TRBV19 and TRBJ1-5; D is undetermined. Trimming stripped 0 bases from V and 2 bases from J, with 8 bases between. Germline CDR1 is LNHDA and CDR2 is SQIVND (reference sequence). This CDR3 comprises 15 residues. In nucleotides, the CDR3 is TGTGCCAGTAGTATAGATGTGCAGCGCAATCAGCCCCAGCATTTT. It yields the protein CASSIDVQRNQPQHF.

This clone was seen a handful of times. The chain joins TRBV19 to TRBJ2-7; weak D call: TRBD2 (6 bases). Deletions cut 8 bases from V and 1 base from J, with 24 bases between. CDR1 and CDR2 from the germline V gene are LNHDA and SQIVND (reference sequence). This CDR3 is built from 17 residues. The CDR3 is CASSPKTINSGSYEQYF. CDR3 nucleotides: TGTGCCAGTTCCCCAAAAACGATCAATAGCGGATCCTACGAGCAGTACTTC.